The clone carrying this T cell receptor beta chain was seen just once. Its antigen is undetermined. The sample comes from a study of T cell clonotyping in hematopoietic cell transplantation. The table came from immunoSEQ multiplex PCR; TCRdb's copy has only in-frame clones and leaves some out. The profile shows roughly 14,000 clones, approximately 85% of them singletons. Germline V CDR1 and CDR2: GTSNPN, SVGIG (reference sequence). V shed 1 base and J shed 3 bases, with 4 bases lying between them. The CDR3 totals 12 residues. Whole-study findings and limits: Cells were unsorted, so CD4 and CD8 contributions were not separated. Broader posttransplant TCR repertoire diversity was predicted by graft donor and pretransplant recipient Inverse Simpson Index values.

The sequenced material came from peripheral blood mononuclear cells. The receptor's source is a woman between 40 and 50 years old in good health. Some clones in this sample may be carry-over from other donors' samples. The chain employs TRBV30 and TRBJ1-3; D gene uncertain. The CDR3 DNA reads TGTGCCTGGAGTGAAGATGGAAACACCATATATTTT. Protein sequence: CAWSEDGNTIYF.